This T cell receptor (beta chain) originates from a study of cytomegalovirus exposure and HLA in healthy donors. On this clone: Its antigen is still unknown.

General study results and limits: The majority of TCR sequences were rare, yet some public TCRs appeared in many donors. Researchers reported in a later analysis that a missense DCLRE1C variant was tied to TCR beta V- and J-gene trimming. Reportedly, TCR beta sequences accurately predicted HLA-A and HLA-B alleles in most subjects.

In the PCR, 60 Vbeta and 13 Jbeta primers were used. Sequencing was performed with immunoSEQ multiplex PCR; in TCRdb, only in-frame clones are kept and a portion is missing. The repertoire includes around 150,000 clones, approximately 79% of them detected once, and over 13% sits in the top ten. The CDR3 is 17 amino acids. Germline V CDR1 and CDR2: LNHDA, SQIVND (reference sequence). V was pared by 7 bases and J by 5 bases, with 15 bases of the junction left unmatched. The receptor was derived from a man aged 50-59 years in good health and CMV-seropositive. The V and J genes are TRBV19 and TRBJ1-5, with 9 bases lining up with TRBD1. The sample consisted of PBMCs. The CDR3 here is CASIARAGQGFHQPQHF. In DNA form, the CDR3 reads TGTGCCAGTATCGCTAGGGCCGGACAGGGGTTCCATCAGCCCCAGCATTTT.